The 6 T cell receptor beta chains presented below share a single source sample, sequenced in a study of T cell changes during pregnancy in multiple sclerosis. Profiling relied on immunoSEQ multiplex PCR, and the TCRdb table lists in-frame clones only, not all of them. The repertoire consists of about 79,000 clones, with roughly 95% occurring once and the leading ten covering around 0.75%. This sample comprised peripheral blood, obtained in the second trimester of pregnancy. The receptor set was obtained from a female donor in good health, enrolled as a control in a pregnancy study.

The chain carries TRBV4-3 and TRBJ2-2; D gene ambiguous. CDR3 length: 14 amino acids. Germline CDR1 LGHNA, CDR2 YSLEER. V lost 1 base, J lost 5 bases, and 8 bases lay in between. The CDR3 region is CASSQVGVTGELFF. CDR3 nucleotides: TGCGCCAGCAGCCAAGTTGGAGTTACCGGGGAGCTGTTTTTT.

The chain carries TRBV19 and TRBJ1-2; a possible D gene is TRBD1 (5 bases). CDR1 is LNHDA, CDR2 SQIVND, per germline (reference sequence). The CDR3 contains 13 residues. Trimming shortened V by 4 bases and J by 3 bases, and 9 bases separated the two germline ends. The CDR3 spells CASSRRDDYGYTF. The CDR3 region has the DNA TGTGCCAGTAGTAGGAGGGACGACTATGGCTACACCTTC. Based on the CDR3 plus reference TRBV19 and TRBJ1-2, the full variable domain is DGGITQSPKYLFRKEGQNVTLSCEQNLNHDAMYWYRQDPGQGLRLIYYSQIVNDFQKGDIAEGYSVSREKKESFPLTVTSAQKNPTAFYLCASSRRDDYGYTFGSGTRLTVV.

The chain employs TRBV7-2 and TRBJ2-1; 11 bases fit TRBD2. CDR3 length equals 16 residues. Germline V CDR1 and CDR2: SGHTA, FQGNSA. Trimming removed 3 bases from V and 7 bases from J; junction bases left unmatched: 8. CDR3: CASSFYLAGGLNEQFF. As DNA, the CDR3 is TGTGCCAGCAGCTTTTATCTAGCGGGGGGTTTGAATGAGCAGTTCTTC.

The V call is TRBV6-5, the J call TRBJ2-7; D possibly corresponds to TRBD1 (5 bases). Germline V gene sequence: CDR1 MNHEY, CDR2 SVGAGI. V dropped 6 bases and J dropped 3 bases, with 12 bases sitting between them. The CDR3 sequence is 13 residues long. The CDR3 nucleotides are TGTGCCAGCAGCTTCAGGGTCGACTACGAGCAGTACTTC. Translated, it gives CASSFRVDYEQYF.

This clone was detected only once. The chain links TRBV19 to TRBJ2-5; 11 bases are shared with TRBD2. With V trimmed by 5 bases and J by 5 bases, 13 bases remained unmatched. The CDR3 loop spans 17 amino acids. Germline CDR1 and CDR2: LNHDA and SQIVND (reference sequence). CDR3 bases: TGTGCCAGTAGTCGGGGTAGCGGGGGGGCGGCCTCGGAGACCCAGTACTTC. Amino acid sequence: CASSRGSGGAASETQYF. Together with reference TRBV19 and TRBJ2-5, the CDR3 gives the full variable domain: DGGITQSPKYLFRKEGQNVTLSCEQNLNHDAMYWYRQDPGQGLRLIYYSQIVNDFQKGDIAEGYSVSREKKESFPLTVTSAQKNPTAFYLCASSRGSGGAASETQYFGPGTRLLVL.

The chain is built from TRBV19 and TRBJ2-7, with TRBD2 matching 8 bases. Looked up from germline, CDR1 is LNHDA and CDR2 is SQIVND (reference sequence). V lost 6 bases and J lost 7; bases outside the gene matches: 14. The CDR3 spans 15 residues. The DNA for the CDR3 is TGTGCCAGTAGACCGTCGGGGGGGGGCCTGGGGGAGCAGTACTTC. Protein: CASRPSGGGLGEQYF.